The 7 T cell receptor beta chains below were found in one sample sequenced in a study of blood T cell repertoires in COVID-19. Sequencing was performed with immunoSEQ multiplex PCR; in TCRdb, only in-frame clones are kept and a portion is missing. Of some 300,000 clones in the sample, just under 90% were seen once. Specimen: PBMCs or T cells enriched from blood (not recorded which). These receptors were obtained from a woman aged 45-65 years who had been exposed to COVID-19.

The V and J genes are TRBV28 and TRBJ1-4, with D perhaps TRBD1 (5 bases). Germline V gives CDR1 MDHEN, CDR2 SYDVKM. CDR3 size: 16 residues. Trimming cost V 1 base and J 5 bases, with 14 bases left between them. DNA for the CDR3: TGTGCCAGCAGTTTATTTGGGGCAGCCAGCAATGAAAAACTGTTTTTT. Its translation is CASSLFGAASNEKLFF. The full variable domain, its missing parts supplied by reference TRBV28 and TRBJ1-4, is DVKVTQSSRYLVKRTGEKVFLECVQDMDHENMFWYRQDPGLGLRLIYFSYDVKMKEKGDIPEGYSVSREKKERFSLILESASTNQTSMYLCASSLFGAASNEKLFFGSGTQLSVL.

This clone was seen once. V gene TRBV10-3 combines with J gene TRBJ1-3; 7 bases fit TRBD1. The CDR3 covers 13 residues. Germline CDR1 and CDR2: ENHRY and SYGVKD. J lost 4 bases, V lost 10 bases, and 7 bases had no gene match. For the CDR3, the DNA is TGTGCCACTACAGGGGTAGAAGGAAACACCATATATTTT. Its protein is CATTGVEGNTIYF.

This chain connects TRBV7-9 to TRBJ2-5; 15 bases are a match to TRBD2. The V gene end was trimmed by 7 bases and the J gene end by 5 bases; junction bases not matched to a gene: 5. The CDR3 totals 15 residues. The germline V gene has CDR1 SEHNR and CDR2 FQNEAQ (reference sequence). The CDR3 here is CASTGLAGGQETQYF. CDR3 coding DNA: TGTGCCAGCACCGGACTAGCGGGGGGGCAGGAGACCCAGTACTTC. The variable domain in full, with the rest retrieved from reference TRBV7-9 and TRBJ2-5, is DTGVSQNPRHKITKRGQNVTFRCDPISEHNRLYWYRQTLGQGPEFLTYFQNEAQLEKSRLLSDRFSAERPKGSFSTLEIQRTEQGDSAMYLCASTGLAGGQETQYFGPGTRLLVL.

V gene TRBV25-1 combines with J gene TRBJ1-5; 8 bases line up with TRBD1. CDR3 length equals 16 residues. Germline V gene sequence: CDR1 MGHDK, CDR2 SYGVNS. J lost 7 bases, V lost 1 base, and 9 bases had no gene match. CDR3 in DNA: TGTGCCAGCAGTGAATCCCCAGGGGGCGCGTGGCAGCCCCAGCATTTT. This translates into CASSESPGGAWQPQHF.

The chain is built from TRBV7-9 and TRBJ1-1; D might be TRBD1 (5 bases). Trimming took off 5 bases at V and 4 bases at J, with 14 bases between the two ends. Per the germline V gene, CDR1 is SEHNR and CDR2 is FQNEAQ (reference sequence). The CDR3 contains 14 residues. CDR3 in amino acids: CASSAQAVGTEAFF. The CDR3 DNA reads TGTGCCAGCAGCGCACAGGCGGTTGGCACTGAAGCTTTCTTT.

This chain links TRBV29-1 with TRBJ2-1; 9 nucleotides align to TRBD1. With 7 bases clipped from V and 6 bases from J, the junction kept 7 bases outside the gene matches. This CDR3 comprises 13 residues. CDR1 is SQVTM, CDR2 ANQGSEA, per germline. The CDR3 protein is CSAGQGSGNEQFF. The CDR3 DNA sequence: TGCAGCGCCGGACAGGGGAGCGGCAATGAGCAGTTCTTC.

Written as DNA, the CDR3 is TGCAGCGTTGAACGGACTAGCGGGGTTAGCACAGATACGCAGTATTTT. It yields the protein CSVERTSGVSTDTQYF. This chain links TRBV29-1 with TRBJ2-3, with TRBD2 matching 12 bases. There are 16 residues in the CDR3. J lost 0 bases, V lost 2 bases, and 3 bases had no gene match. The germline V gene encodes CDR1 SQVTM and CDR2 ANQGSEA.